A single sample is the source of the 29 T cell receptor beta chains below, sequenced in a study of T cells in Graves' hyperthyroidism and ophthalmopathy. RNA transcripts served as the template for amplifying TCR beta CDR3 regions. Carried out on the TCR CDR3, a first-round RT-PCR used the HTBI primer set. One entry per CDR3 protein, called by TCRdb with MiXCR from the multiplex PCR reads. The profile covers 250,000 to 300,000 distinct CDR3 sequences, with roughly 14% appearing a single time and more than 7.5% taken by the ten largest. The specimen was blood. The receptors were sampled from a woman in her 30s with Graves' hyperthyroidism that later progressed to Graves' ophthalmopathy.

Here the CDR3 DNA reads TGTGCCAGCAGCGACGATGGGCTAGACAATGAGCAGTTCTTC. Translation gives CASSDDGLDNEQFF. The chain recombines TRBV7-9 with TRBJ2-1; unclear D gene. Germline CDR1 and CDR2: SEHNR and FQNEAQ (reference sequence). The CDR3 loop spans 14 amino acids. Trimming removed 5 bases at V and 5 bases at J, with 13 bases between.

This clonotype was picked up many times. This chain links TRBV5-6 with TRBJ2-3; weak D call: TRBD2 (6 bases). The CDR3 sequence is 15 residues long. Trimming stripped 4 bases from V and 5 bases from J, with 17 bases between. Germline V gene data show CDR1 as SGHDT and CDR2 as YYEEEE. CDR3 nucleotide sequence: TGTGCCAGCAGCCGGAGGGCCGTTCCGCTAGATACGCAGTATTTT. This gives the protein CASSRRAVPLDTQYF.

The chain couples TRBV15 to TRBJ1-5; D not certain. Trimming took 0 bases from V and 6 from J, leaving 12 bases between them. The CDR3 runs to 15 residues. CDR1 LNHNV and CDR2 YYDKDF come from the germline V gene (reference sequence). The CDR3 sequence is CATSRDQAPPQPQHF. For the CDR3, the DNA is TGTGCCACCAGCAGAGATCAGGCCCCGCCTCAGCCCCAGCATTTT.

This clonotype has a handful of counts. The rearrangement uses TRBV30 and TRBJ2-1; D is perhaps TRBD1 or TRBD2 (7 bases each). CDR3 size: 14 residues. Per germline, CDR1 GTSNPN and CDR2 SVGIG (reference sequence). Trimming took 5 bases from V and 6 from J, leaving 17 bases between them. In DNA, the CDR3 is TGTGCCTGGGAGGGGGCGGGAGCAAGCAATGAGCAGTTCTTC. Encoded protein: CAWEGAGASNEQFF.

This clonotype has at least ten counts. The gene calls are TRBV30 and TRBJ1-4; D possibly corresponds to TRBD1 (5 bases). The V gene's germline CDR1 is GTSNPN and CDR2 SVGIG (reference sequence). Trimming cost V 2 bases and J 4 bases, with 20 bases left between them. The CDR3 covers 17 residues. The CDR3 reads CAWSSGEGPYRNEKLFF. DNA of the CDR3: TGTGCCTGGAGTTCCGGGGAGGGACCCTACCGTAATGAAAAACTGTTTTTT.

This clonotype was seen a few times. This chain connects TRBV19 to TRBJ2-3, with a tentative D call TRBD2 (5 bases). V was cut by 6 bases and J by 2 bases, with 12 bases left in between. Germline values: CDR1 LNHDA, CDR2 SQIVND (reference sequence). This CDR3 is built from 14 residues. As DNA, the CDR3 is TGTGCCAGTAGACCCACTAGTGTCACAGATACGCAGTATTTT. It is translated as CASRPTSVTDTQYF.

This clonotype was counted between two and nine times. DNA of the CDR3: TGCGCCAGCAGCTTGGATCGGGCAGGGGGGAATGAGCAGTTCTTC. Its protein product is CASSLDRAGGNEQFF. J is TRBJ2-1 and V is TRBV5-1; tentatively, D is TRBD1 (7 bases). V was pared by 0 bases and J by 7 bases, with 14 bases between. Germline loops: CDR1 SGHRS, CDR2 YFSETQ. CDR3 length: 15 residues.

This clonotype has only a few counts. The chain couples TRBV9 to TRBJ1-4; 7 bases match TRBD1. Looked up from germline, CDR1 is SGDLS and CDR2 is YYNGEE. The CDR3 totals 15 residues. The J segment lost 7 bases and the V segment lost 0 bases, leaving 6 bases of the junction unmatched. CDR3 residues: CASSVVGTEGEKLFF. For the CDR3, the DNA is TGTGCCAGCAGCGTAGTCGGGACAGAAGGTGAAAAACTGTTTTTT.

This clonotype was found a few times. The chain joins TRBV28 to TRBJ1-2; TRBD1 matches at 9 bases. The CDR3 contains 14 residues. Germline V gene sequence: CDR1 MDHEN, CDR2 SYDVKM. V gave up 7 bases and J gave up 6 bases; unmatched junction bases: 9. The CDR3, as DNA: TGTGCCAGCAATCTGGGGGACAGGGCCCATGGCTACACCTTC. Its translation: CASNLGDRAHGYTF.

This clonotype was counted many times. CDR3 amino acids: CAISEPDYFYEQYF. CDR3 sequence (DNA): TGTGCCATCAGTGAGCCGGACTACTTCTACGAGCAGTACTTC. The genes are TRBV10-3 and TRBJ2-7; D is possibly TRBD2 (6 bases). Germline CDR1 is ENHRY and CDR2 is SYGVKD. V was clipped by 2 bases and J by 3 bases, with 11 bases between them. The CDR3 covers 14 residues.

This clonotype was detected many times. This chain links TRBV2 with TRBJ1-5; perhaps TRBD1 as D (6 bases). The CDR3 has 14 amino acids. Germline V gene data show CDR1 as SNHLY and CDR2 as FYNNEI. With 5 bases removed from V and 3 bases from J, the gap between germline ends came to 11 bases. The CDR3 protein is CASSNRDVNQPQHF. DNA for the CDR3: TGTGCCAGCAGTAACAGGGATGTCAATCAGCCCCAGCATTTT.

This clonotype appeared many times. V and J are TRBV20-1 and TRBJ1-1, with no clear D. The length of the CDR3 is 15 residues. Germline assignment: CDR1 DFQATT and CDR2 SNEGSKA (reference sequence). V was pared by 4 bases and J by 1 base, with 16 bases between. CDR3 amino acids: CSATETSRPNTEAFF. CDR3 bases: TGCAGTGCTACAGAGACATCCAGACCGAACACTGAAGCTTTCTTT.

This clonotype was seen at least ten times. DNA for the CDR3: TGTGCCAGCAGTTACAAGAGTCAGGGGGCCTATGGCTACACCTTC. Its translation is CASSYKSQGAYGYTF. V usage is TRBV6-6 and J usage is TRBJ1-2; 8 positions agree with TRBD1. CDR3 length equals 15 residues. Germline V gene lookup returns CDR1 MNHNY and CDR2 SVGAGI (reference sequence). The junction had 6 bases not matched to a gene; V was cut back by 2 bases and J by 4 bases.

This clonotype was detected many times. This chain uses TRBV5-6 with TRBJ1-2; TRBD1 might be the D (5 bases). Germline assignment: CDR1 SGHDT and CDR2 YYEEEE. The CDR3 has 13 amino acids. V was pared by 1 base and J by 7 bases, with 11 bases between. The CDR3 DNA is TGTGCCAGCAGCTTGACAGGCCCCTCTGGCTACACCTTC. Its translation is CASSLTGPSGYTF.

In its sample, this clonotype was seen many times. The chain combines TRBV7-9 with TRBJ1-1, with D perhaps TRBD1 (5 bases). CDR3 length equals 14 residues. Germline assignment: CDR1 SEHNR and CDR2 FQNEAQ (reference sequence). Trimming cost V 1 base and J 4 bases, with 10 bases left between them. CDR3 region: CASSLGGGTTEAFF. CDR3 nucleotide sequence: TGTGCCAGCAGCTTAGGGGGGGGAACCACTGAAGCTTTCTTT.

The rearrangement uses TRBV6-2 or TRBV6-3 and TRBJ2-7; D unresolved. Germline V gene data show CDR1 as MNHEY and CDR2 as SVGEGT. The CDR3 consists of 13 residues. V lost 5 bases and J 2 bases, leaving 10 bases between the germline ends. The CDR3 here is CASSGETTYEQYF. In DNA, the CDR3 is TGTGCCAGCAGTGGCGAAACCACCTACGAGCAGTACTTC.

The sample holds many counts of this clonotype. The CDR3 coding sequence is TGTGCCATCAGTGAGTCGACTATCTCTGGCTACACCTTC. Translated, it gives CAISESTISGYTF. The rearrangement joins TRBV10-3 to TRBJ1-2; D call uncertain. CDR3 length: 13 residues. Trimming stripped 0 bases from V and 7 bases from J, with 9 bases between. Per germline, CDR1 ENHRY and CDR2 SYGVKD.

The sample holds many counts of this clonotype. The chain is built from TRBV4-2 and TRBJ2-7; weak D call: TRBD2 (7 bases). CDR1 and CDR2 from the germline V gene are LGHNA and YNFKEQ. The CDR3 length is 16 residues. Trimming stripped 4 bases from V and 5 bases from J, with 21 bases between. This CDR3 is CASSPGEGKESDEQYF. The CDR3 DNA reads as TGTGCCAGCAGCCCAGGGGAGGGAAAGGAGTCGGACGAGCAGTACTTC.

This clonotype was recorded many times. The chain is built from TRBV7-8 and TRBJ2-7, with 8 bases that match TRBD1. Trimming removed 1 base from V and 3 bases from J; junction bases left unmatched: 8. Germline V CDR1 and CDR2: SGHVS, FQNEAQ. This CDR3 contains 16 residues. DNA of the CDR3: TGTGCCAGCAGCTTAGGAGGTCTACAGGGGGACTACGAGCAGTACTTC. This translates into CASSLGGLQGDYEQYF.

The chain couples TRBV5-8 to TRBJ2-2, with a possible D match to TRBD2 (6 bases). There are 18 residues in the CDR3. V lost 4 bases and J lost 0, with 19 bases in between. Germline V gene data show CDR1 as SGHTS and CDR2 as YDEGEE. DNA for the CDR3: TGTGCCAGCAGCCCCCCGGGACTGGCGGTGACGAACACCGGGGAGCTGTTTTTT. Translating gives CASSPPGLAVTNTGELFF.

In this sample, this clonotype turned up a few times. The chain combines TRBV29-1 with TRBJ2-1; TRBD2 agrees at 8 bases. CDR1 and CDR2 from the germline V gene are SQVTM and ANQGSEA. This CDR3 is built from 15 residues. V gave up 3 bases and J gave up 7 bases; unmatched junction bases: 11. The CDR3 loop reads CSVDKGLGGYNEQFF. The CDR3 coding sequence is TGCAGCGTTGATAAGGGACTAGGAGGGTATAATGAGCAGTTCTTC.

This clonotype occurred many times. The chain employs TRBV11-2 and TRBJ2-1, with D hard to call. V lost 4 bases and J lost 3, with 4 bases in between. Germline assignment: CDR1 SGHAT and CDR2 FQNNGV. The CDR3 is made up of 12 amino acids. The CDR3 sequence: CASSWDYNEQFF. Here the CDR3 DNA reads TGTGCCAGCAGCTGGGACTACAATGAGCAGTTCTTC.

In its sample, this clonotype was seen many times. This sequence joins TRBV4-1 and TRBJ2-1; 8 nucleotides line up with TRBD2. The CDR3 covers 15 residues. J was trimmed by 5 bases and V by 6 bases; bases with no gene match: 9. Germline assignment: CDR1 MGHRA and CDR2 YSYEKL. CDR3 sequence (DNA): TGCGCCAGCAGTCTAATTACTAGCGGCGACAATGAGCAGTTCTTC. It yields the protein CASSLITSGDNEQFF.

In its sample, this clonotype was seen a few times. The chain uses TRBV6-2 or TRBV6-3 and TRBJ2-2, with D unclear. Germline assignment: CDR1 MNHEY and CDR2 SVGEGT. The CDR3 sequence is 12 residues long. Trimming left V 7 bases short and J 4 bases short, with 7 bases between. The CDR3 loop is CASISGTGELFF. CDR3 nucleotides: TGTGCCAGCATCTCGGGCACCGGGGAGCTGTTTTTT.

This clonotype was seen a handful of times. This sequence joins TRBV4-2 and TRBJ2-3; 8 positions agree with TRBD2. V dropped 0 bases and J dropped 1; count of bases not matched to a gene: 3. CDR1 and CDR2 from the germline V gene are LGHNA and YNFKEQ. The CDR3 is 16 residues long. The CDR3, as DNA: TGTGCCAGCAGCCAAGAGAGTAGCGGGGGCACAGATACGCAGTATTTT. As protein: CASSQESSGGTDTQYF.

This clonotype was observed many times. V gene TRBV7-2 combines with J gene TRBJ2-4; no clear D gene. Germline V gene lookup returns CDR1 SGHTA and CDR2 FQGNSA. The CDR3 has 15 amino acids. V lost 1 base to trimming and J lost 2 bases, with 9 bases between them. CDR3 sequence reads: CASSLEASSKNIQYF. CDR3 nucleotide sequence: TGTGCCAGCAGCTTAGAAGCCAGTTCCAAAAACATTCAGTACTTC. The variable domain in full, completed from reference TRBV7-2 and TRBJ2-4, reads GAGVSQSPSNKVTEKGKDVELRCDPISGHTALYWYRQSLGQGLEFLIYFQGNSAPDKSGLPSDRFSAERTGGSVSTLTIQRTQQEDSAVYLCASSLEASSKNIQYFGAGTRLSVL.

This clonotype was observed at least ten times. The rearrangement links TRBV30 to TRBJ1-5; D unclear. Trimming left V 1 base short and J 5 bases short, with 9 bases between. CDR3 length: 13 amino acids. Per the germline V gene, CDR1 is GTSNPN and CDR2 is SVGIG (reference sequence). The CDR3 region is CAWSGTLDQPQHF. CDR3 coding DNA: TGTGCCTGGAGTGGGACTCTAGATCAGCCCCAGCATTTT.

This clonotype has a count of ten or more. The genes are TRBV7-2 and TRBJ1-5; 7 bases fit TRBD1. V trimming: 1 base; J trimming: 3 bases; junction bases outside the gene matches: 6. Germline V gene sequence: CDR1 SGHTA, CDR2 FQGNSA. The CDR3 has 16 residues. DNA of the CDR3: TGTGCCAGCAGCTTAGAGCTGGGACAGCACAATCAGCCCCAGCATTTT. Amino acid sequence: CASSLELGQHNQPQHF.

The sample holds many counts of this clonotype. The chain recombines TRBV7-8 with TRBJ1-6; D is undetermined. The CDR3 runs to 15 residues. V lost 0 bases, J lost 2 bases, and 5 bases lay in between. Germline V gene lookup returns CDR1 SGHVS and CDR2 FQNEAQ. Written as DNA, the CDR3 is TGTGCCAGCAGCTTAGCAGGAGCCTATAATTCACCCCTCCACTTT. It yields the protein CASSLAGAYNSPLHF.